This T cell receptor (beta chain) stems from a study of OX40 agonist ivuxolimab in advanced cancers. Study outcomes and limitations: The average count of expanded clones was higher among CD8+ T cells than among CD4+.

Generated by immunoSEQ multiplex PCR, the TCRdb table keeps only in-frame clones and is missing some. Of tens of thousands of clones in the sample, approximately 88% were seen once. The germline CDR1 and CDR2 sequences are SGHRS and YFSETQ. CDR3 size: 14 residues. The V and J ends lost 3 bases and 6 bases, in that order; junction bases with no gene match: 5. Worth noting for this clone: What it binds is unknown.

This TCR came from an adult with an advanced solid tumor such as melanoma, head and neck, liver or kidney cancer. The source was CD4+ or CD8+ T cells sorted from blood, collected in a trial of the OX40 agonist ivuxolimab. This chain links TRBV5-1 with TRBJ2-1; TRBD2 matches at 8 bases. Here the CDR3 reads CASSSGTRGNEQFF. The CDR3 region has the DNA TGCGCCAGCAGCTCTGGGACTAGAGGCAATGAGCAGTTCTTC.